The text below deals with one T cell receptor beta chain. The sample is drawn from a study of CD8 T cells in Susac syndrome. It was with random hexamers that roughly 0.45 to 1 ug RNA was reverse transcribed. TCR beta CDR3 was amplified by immunoSEQ covering 54 Vbeta and 13 Jbeta. TCRdb fed the immunoSEQ multiplex PCR reads into MiXCR, producing one record per CDR3 protein. The sample contains about 300,000 distinct CDR3 sequences, 65% to 90% of which appear only once. V was trimmed by 5 bases and J by 3 bases, leaving 19 bases between them. The CDR3 contains 16 residues. This TCR came from a human donor with multiple sclerosis. The chain joins TRBV12-3 or TRBV12-4 to TRBJ1-2, with a weak D call TRBD1 (5 bases). Sequencing used CD8+ T cells from PBMCs. The CDR3 coding sequence is TGTGCCAGCAGTCCAAGCAGGGCGGGGTCGGACTATGGCTACACCTTC. This gives the protein CASSPSRAGSDYGYTF.